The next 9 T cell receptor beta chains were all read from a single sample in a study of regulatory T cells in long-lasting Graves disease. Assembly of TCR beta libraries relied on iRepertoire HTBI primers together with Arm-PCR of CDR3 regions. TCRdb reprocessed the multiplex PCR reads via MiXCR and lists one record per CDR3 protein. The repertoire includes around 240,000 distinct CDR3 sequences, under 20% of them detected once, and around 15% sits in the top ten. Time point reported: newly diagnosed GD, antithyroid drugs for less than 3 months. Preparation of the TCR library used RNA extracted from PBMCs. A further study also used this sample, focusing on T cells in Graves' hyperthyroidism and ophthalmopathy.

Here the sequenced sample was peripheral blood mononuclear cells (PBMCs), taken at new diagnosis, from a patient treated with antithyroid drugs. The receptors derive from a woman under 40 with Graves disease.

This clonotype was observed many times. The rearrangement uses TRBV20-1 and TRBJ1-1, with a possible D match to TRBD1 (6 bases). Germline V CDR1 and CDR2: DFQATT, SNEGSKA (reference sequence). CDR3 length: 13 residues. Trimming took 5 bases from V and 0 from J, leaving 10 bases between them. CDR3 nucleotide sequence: TGCAGTGCTCCCAGACAGGTGAACACTGAAGCTTTCTTT. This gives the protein CSAPRQVNTEAFF.

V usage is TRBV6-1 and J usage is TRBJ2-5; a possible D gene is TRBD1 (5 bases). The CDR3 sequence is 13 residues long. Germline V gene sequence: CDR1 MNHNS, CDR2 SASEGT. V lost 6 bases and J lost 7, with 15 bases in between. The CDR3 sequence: CASSRRGMGTQYF. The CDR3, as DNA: TGTGCCAGCAGCCGTAGGGGTATGGGGACCCAGTACTTC.

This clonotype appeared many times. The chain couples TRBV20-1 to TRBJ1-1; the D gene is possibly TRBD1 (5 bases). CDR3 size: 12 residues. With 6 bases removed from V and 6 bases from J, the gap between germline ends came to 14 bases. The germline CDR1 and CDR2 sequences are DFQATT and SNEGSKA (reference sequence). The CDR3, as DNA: TGCAGTGCACTTCAGGGTGTCGCTGAAGCTTTCTTT. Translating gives CSALQGVAEAFF.

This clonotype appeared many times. In nucleotides, the CDR3 is TGCAGTGCTAGAGATATGGGAACTAATGAAAAACTGTTTTTT. It encodes CSARDMGTNEKLFF. The rearrangement uses TRBV20-1 and TRBJ1-4; D is ambiguous. Germline CDR1 DFQATT, CDR2 SNEGSKA (reference sequence). V gave up 0 bases and J gave up 1 base, with 6 bases separating them. CDR3 length: 14 residues.

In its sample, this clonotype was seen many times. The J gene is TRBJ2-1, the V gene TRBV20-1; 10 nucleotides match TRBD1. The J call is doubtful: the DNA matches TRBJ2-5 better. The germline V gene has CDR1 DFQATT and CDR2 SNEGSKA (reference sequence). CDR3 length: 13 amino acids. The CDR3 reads CSRQGARGETQYF. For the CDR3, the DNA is TGCAGTCGACAGGGGGCGCGGGGAGAGACCCAGTACTTC.

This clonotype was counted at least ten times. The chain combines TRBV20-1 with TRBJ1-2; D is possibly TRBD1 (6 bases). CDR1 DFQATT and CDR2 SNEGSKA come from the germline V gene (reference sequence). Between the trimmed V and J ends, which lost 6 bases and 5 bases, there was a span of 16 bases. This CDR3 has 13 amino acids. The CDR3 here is CSATTGSGYGYTF. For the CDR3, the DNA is TGCAGTGCAACCACAGGGTCTGGGTATGGCTACACCTTC.

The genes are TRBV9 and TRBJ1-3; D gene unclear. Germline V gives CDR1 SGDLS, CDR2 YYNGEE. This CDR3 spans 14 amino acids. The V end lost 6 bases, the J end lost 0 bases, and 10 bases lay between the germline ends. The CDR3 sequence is CASNKGDSGNTIYF. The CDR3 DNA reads TGTGCCAGCAACAAGGGAGACTCTGGAAACACCATATATTTT.

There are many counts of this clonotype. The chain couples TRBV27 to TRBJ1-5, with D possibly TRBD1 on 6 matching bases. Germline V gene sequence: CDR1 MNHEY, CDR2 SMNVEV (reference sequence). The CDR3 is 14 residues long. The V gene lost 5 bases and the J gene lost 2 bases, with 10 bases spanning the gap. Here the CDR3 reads CASSTTGRNQPQHF. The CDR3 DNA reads TGTGCCAGCAGTACAACAGGGCGCAATCAGCCCCAGCATTTT.

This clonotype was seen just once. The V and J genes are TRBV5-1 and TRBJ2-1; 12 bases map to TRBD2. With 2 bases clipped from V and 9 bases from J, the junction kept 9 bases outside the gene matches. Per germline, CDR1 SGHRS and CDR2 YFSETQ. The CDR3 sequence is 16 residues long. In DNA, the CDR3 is TGCGCCAGCAGCTTATCCCTAGCGGGGGGGCTTGGTGAGCAGTTCTTC. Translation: CASSLSLAGGLGEQFF.